This TCR beta chain was identified in a study of naive and memory T cell subsets. Germline values: CDR1 MDHEN, CDR2 SYDVKM. V was pared by 4 bases and J by 0 bases, with 13 bases between. The CDR3 consists of 15 residues. CMV status came from CD4+ IFNgamma after overnight CMV lysate stimulation. Whole-study findings and limits: Over 85% of naive TCR sequences appeared only once, unlike memory subsets. A clonotype means one alpha or beta sequence, not an alpha/beta pair.

An equimolar mix of two oligonucleotides served as the beta constant-region primer for TRBC1 and TRBC2. TCRdb re-derived calls from the UMI-ligation and nested PCR reads in MiXCR, one entry per CDR3 protein. The data contain 120,000 to 150,000 distinct CDR3 sequences, 15% to 20% of them singletons. As regards this clonotype: Its antigen is unknown.

This sequence originates from a human donor in good health. The chain has TRBV28 and TRBJ2-7, with D possibly called TRBD1 or TRBD2 (5 bases each). The source material was naive CD4+ T cells from blood. The CDR3 here is CASSSGTVSSYEQYF. The CDR3 DNA is TGTGCCAGCAGTTCCGGGACGGTAAGCTCCTACGAGCAGTACTTC.